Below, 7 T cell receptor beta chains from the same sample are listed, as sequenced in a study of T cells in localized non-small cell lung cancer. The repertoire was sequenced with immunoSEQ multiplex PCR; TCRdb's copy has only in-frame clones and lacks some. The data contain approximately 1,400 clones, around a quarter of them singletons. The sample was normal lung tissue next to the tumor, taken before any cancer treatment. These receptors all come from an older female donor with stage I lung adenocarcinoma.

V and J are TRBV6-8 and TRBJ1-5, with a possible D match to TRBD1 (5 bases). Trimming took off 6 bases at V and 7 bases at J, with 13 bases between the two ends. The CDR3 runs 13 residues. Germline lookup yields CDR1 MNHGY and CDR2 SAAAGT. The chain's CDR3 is CASRITGGQPQHF. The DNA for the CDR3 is TGTGCCAGCAGGATTACAGGCGGGCAGCCCCAGCATTTT.

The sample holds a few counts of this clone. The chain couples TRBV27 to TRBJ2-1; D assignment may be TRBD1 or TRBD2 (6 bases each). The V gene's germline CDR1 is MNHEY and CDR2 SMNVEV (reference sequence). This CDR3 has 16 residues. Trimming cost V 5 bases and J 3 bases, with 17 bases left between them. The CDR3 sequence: CASSPREGGGYNEQFF. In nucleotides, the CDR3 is TGTGCCAGCAGTCCCCGAGAGGGGGGAGGCTACAATGAGCAGTTCTTC.

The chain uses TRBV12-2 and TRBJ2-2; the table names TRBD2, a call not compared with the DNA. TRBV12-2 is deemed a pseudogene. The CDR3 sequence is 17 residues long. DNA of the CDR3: TGTGCAACCAGGGGACTAGCGGGCCCTCGTGGCACCGGGGAGCTGTTTTTT. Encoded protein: CATRGLAGPRGTGELFF.

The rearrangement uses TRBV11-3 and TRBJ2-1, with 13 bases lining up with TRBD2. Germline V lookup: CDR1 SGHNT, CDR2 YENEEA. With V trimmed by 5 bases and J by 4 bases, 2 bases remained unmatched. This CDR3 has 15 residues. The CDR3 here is CASSRTSGSYNEQFF. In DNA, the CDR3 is TGTGCCAGCAGCAGGACTAGCGGGAGTTACAATGAGCAGTTCTTC.

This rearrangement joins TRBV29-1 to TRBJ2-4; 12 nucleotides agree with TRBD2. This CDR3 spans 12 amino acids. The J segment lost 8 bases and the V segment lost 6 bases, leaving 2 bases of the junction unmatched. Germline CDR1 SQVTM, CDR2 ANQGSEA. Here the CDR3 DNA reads TGCAGCGTGGGACTAGCGGGCGACATTCAGTACTTC. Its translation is CSVGLAGDIQYF.

The CDR3 DNA is TGCGCCAGCAACTCCGATCCGGGACTAGCGGGGGCTCAGTACTTC. Translating gives CASNSDPGLAGAQYF. The V call is TRBV5-1, the J call TRBJ2-5, with 14 bases fitting TRBD2. From germline, CDR1 is SGHRS and CDR2 YFSETQ. V was clipped by 6 bases and J by 11 bases; unmatched bases: 12. The CDR3 covers 15 residues.

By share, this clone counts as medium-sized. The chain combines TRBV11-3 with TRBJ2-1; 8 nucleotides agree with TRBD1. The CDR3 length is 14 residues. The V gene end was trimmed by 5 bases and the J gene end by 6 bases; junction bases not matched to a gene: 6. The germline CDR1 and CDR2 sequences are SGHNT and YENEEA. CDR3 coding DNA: TGTGCCAGCAGCCACGGACAGGGTATCAATGAGCAGTTCTTC. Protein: CASSHGQGINEQFF.